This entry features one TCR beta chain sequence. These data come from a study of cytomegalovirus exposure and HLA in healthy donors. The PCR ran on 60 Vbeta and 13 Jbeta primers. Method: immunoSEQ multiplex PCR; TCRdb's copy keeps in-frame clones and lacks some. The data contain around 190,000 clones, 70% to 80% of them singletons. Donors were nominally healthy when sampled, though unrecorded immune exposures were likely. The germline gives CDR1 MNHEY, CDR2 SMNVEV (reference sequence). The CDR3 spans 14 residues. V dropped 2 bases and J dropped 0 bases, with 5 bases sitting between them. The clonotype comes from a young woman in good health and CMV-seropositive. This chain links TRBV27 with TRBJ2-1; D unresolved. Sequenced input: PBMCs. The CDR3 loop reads CASSLGPSYNEQFF. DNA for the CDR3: TGTGCCAGCAGTTTAGGGCCCTCCTACAATGAGCAGTTCTTC.